These T cell receptor beta chains were read from a single sample in a study of blood T cell repertoires in COVID-19. TCRdb keeps only in-frame clones here, not all; method: immunoSEQ multiplex PCR. The sample yields under 250,000 clones, roughly 88% seen once. The sequenced material came from peripheral blood. The receptors originated from a human donor in a cohort sampled during active COVID-19. Both conserved end residues are part of each CDR3. The D gene is left open where the match is weak. The size of a clone is reported for some rows only, either as once, few or many, or as a class for expanded clones.

>-|15|TRBD1|TRBV6-5|TRBJ2-3
CASSTSGQGANTQYF
TGTGCCAGCAGTACCTCGGGACAGGGGGCAAATACGCAGTATTTT
>once|12|-|TRBV25-1|TRBJ1-2
CASSERRGGYTF
TGTGCCAGCAGTGAACGCAGGGGTGGCTACACCTTC
>-|17|TRBD2|TRBV7-8|TRBJ2-5
CASSSGLAYNRGETQYF
TGTGCCAGCAGCTCTGGACTAGCCTACAACCGAGGAGAGACCCAGTACTTC
>once|13|-|TRBV27|TRBJ2-1
CASSLSLSNEQFF
TGTGCCAGCAGTTTGTCCTTGAGCAATGAGCAGTTCTTC
>-|13|-|TRBV9|TRBJ1-2
CASRPTASNGYTF
TGTGCCAGCAGGCCGACAGCCAGTAACGGCTACACCTTC
>once|16|TRBD2|TRBV5-1|TRBJ2-7
CASSSSPSGSSYEQYF
TGCGCCAGCAGCTCATCCCCTAGCGGGAGCTCCTACGAGCAGTACTTC
>-|16|TRBD2|TRBV19|TRBJ2-1
CASSIDGAGVYNEQFF
TGTGCCAGTAGTATAGATGGAGCGGGAGTCTACAATGAGCAGTTCTTC
>-|12|-|TRBV6-5|TRBJ1-2
CASRTANYGYTF
TGTGCCAGCAGGACAGCTAACTATGGCTACACCTTC
>-|17|TRBD2|TRBV19|TRBJ2-7
CASSGSGFAGGVYEQYF
TGTGCCAGTAGTGGCTCGGGGTTTGCGGGAGGTGTCTACGAGCAGTACTTC
>few|20|TRBD2|TRBV6-2/TRBV6-3|TRBJ2-1
CASSYSTTRLAGSSRDEQFF
TGTGCCAGCAGTTACTCGACTACACGACTAGCGGGATCCAGTAGGGATGAGCAGTTCTTC
>-|14|-|TRBV7-2|TRBJ1-1
CASSLAAGRTEAFF
TGTGCCAGCAGCTTAGCGGCGGGAAGGACTGAAGCTTTCTTT
>once|18|TRBD2|TRBV4-1|TRBJ2-1
CASSVRANIAGGHNEQFF
TGCGCCAGCAGCGTTCGGGCCAATATAGCGGGAGGGCACAATGAGCAGTTCTTC
>-|16|TRBD2|TRBV6-5|TRBJ2-1
CASSYEASGQYNEQFF
TGTGCCAGCAGTTACGAGGCTAGCGGGCAATACAATGAGCAGTTCTTC
>once|14|TRBD2|TRBV28|TRBJ2-7
CASSLDGRRGEQYF
TGTGCCAGCAGTTTAGACGGGAGGCGAGGGGAGCAGTACTTC
>-|15|-|TRBV7-2|TRBJ2-1
CASRVGGQSYNEQFF
TGTGCCAGCAGGGTGGGGGGGCAAAGCTACAATGAGCAGTTCTTC
>-|14|-|TRBV10-2|TRBJ1-2
CASSGQANNYGYTF
TGCGCCAGCAGTGGGCAGGCTAATAACTATGGCTACACCTTC
>once|14|-|TRBV6-1|TRBJ1-1
CASSEGGRNTEAFF
TGTGCCAGCAGTGAAGGAGGGAGGAACACTGAAGCTTTCTTT
>-|16|TRBD1|TRBV27|TRBJ2-5
CASSSPRDRAQETQYF
TGTGCCAGCAGCTCCCCCCGGGACAGGGCCCAAGAGACCCAGTACTTC
>-|15|-|TRBV7-9|TRBJ1-4
CASSLGTSTNEKLFF
TGTGCCAGCAGCTTAGGCACTTCAACTAATGAAAAACTGTTTTTT
>few|15|TRBD1|TRBV19|TRBJ1-4
CASSPNRGSNEKLFF
TGTGCCAGTAGTCCAAACAGGGGGTCTAATGAAAAACTGTTTTTT
>once|14|-|TRBV28|TRBJ1-4
CASSSGATNEKLFF
TGTGCCAGCAGTTCAGGTGCAACTAATGAAAAACTGTTTTTT
>-|12|-|TRBV2|TRBJ2-1
CASSEFGYEQFF
TGTGCCAGCAGTGAATTTGGCTATGAGCAGTTCTTC
>-|16|-|TRBV11-2|TRBJ2-3
CASSPLSGRYTDTQYF
TGTGCCAGCAGCCCCCTGTCTGGCAGGTACACAGATACGCAGTATTTT
>-|15|TRBD1|TRBV5-1|TRBJ1-6
CASSLEAGGYSPLHF
TGCGCCAGCAGCTTGGAGGCAGGGGGCTACTCACCCCTCCACTTT
>-|15|-|TRBV5-4|TRBJ1-6
CASSLDRRVVSPLHF
TGTGCCAGCAGCTTGGACCGCAGGGTGGTCTCACCCCTCCACTTT
>-|16|-|TRBV4-2|TRBJ2-7
CASSQEGGSPAYEQYF
TGTGCCAGCAGCCAAGAAGGGGGAAGTCCTGCCTACGAGCAGTACTTC
>-|13|TRBD2|TRBV28|TRBJ2-7
CASNLAGAYEQYF
TGTGCCAGCAATCTAGCGGGAGCATACGAGCAGTACTTC
>-|17|TRBD2|TRBV18|TRBJ2-3
CASSNPGTSGRTDTQYF
TGTGCCAGCTCAAACCCCGGGACTAGCGGGAGAACAGATACGCAGTATTTT
>few|14|-|TRBV24-1|TRBJ1-2
CATSDFRDTRGYTF
TGTGCCACCAGTGATTTTCGGGACACTCGCGGCTACACCTTC
>-|16|TRBD1|TRBV27|TRBJ2-1
CASRKGQESSYNEQFF
TGTGCCAGCAGAAAAGGACAGGAGAGCTCCTACAATGAGCAGTTCTTC
>-|15|TRBD1|TRBV11-2|TRBJ2-2
CASSLAGQGPGELFF
TGTGCCAGCAGCTTAGCGGGACAGGGGCCCGGGGAGCTGTTTTTT
>-|17|TRBD2|TRBV5-1|TRBJ2-1
CASSLASGLAGGNEQFF
TGCGCCAGCAGCTTGGCGAGTGGTCTAGCGGGAGGCAATGAGCAGTTCTTC
>-|14|TRBD1|TRBV5-6|TRBJ2-2
CASRSQGAGGELFF
TGTGCCAGCAGATCCCAGGGGGCGGGCGGGGAGCTGTTTTTT
>once|15|-|TRBV6-6|TRBJ2-3
CASSYLATSTDTQYF
TGTGCCAGCAGTTACTTGGCGACTAGCACAGATACGCAGTATTTT
>-|17|TRBD2|TRBV5-1|TRBJ2-1
CASTSGRRGYYGNEQFF
TGCGCCAGTACTAGCGGGAGAAGAGGCTACTACGGCAATGAGCAGTTCTTC
>-|16|-|TRBV5-5|TRBJ1-1
CASSLAINRENTEAFF
TGTGCCAGCAGCTTGGCCATTAACCGAGAGAACACTGAAGCTTTCTTT
>-|15|TRBD1|TRBV28|TRBJ1-5
CASVPGGAFNQPQHF
TGTGCGAGCGTCCCAGGGGGCGCTTTTAATCAGCCCCAGCATTTT
>few|16|-|TRBV28|TRBJ1-5
CASSLPGGEYNQPQHF
TGTGCCAGCAGTTTACCCGGGGGGGAATACAATCAGCCCCAGCATTTT
>once|14|TRBD1|TRBV2|TRBJ2-1
CASSGDRGYNEQFF
TGTGCCAGCAGTGGGGACAGGGGTTACAATGAGCAGTTCTTC
>-|15|TRBD2|TRBV27|TRBJ2-5
CASSFGGRAGETQYF
TGTGCCAGCAGTTTCGGCGGGAGGGCCGGGGAGACCCAGTACTTC
>-|14|-|TRBV3-1/TRBV3-2|TRBJ1-1
CASSQVEGRTEAFF
TGTGCCAGCAGCCAAGTAGAGGGAAGGACTGAAGCTTTCTTT
>-|14|-|TRBV4-1|TRBJ1-1
CASSATLMNTEAFF
TGCGCCAGCAGCGCTACGCTAATGAACACTGAAGCTTTCTTT
>-|16|TRBD1|TRBV12-5|TRBJ2-7
CASGLDKNRDSYEQYF
TGTGCTAGTGGTTTGGACAAGAACCGGGACAGTTACGAGCAGTACTTC
>few|14|-|TRBV5-1|TRBJ1-1
CASSIGQGSTEAFF
TGCGCCAGCAGCATAGGGCAGGGTAGCACTGAAGCTTTCTTT
>once|17|TRBD1|TRBV24-1|TRBJ2-3
CATSEEAGTGLMDTQYF
TGTGCCACCAGTGAGGAAGCCGGGACAGGCCTGATGGATACGCAGTATTTT
>-|15|TRBD1|TRBV14|TRBJ2-2
CASSHRQGNTGELFF
TGTGCCAGCAGCCATAGACAGGGGAACACCGGGGAGCTGTTTTTT
>-|13|-|TRBV6-5|TRBJ1-1
CASHLGAGTEAFF
TGTGCCAGCCATTTGGGAGCGGGGACTGAAGCTTTCTTT
>-|16|-|TRBV5-1|TRBJ1-2
CASSPQTGPGNYGYTF
TGCGCCAGCAGCCCTCAGACAGGACCCGGAAACTATGGCTACACCTTC
>-|13|TRBD1|TRBV12-5|TRBJ2-5
CASGPRQGQTQYF
TGTGCTAGTGGCCCTAGACAGGGGCAGACCCAGTACTTC
>-|17|TRBD2|TRBV7-2|TRBJ2-3
CASSLSPGTSATDTQYF
TGTGCCAGCAGCTTAAGTCCCGGGACTAGCGCCACAGATACGCAGTATTTT
>-|13|-|TRBV6-5|TRBJ2-5
CASTRDRGETQYF
TGTGCCAGCACGCGGGACCGCGGAGAGACCCAGTACTTC
>-|16|TRBD1|TRBV4-1|TRBJ2-7
CASSQDWGTGQDEQYF
TGCGCCAGCAGCCAAGATTGGGGGACAGGGCAGGACGAGCAGTACTTC
>-|18|TRBD1|TRBV20-1|TRBJ1-2
CSASRTGGAKSYNYGYTF
TGCAGTGCTAGTCGTACAGGGGGCGCGAAGTCTTATAACTATGGCTACACCTTC
>many|15|TRBD1|TRBV6-6|TRBJ1-2
CASSTGQDLGYGYTF
TGTGCCAGCAGTACCGGACAGGACCTCGGCTATGGCTACACCTTC
>-|11|TRBD1|TRBV9|TRBJ1-2
CASRYRGRYTF
TGTGCCAGCAGGTACAGGGGACGCTACACCTTC
>few|16|TRBD1|TRBV7-2|TRBJ1-4
CASSFNRGATNEKLFF
TGTGCCAGCAGCTTCAACAGGGGGGCAACTAATGAAAAACTGTTTTTT
>-|15|-|TRBV21-1|TRBJ2-7
CASSKADTYSYEQYF
TGTGCCAGCAGCAAAGCTGACACGTACTCCTACGAGCAGTACTTC
>-|14|TRBD2|TRBV2|TRBJ2-3
CASEGLGITDTQYF
TGTGCCAGCGAGGGACTAGGTATCACAGATACGCAGTATTTT
>-|15|TRBD2|TRBV9|TRBJ2-1
CASSVKAGEYNEQFF
TGTGCCAGCAGCGTAAAGGCGGGAGAATACAATGAGCAGTTCTTC
>-|15|TRBD2|TRBV2|TRBJ2-2
CASTSSGSHTGELFF
TGTGCCAGCACCTCTAGCGGGAGTCACACCGGGGAGCTGTTTTTT